The 27 T cell receptor beta chains below come from one sample, sequenced in a study of response to subunit inactivated influenza vaccine. TCRdb used MiXCR to reprocess the RT-PCR reads, holding one entry per CDR3 protein. The sample lists roughly 700,000 distinct CDR3 sequences, around 16% occurring once. This specimen was PBMCs from blood, taken 11 to 12 days after vaccination. The receptors were gathered from a man aged 45-65 years who received an inactivated influenza vaccine.

This clonotype was seen a handful of times. The rearrangement links TRBV4-1 to TRBJ2-4; 7 bases line up with TRBD2. The germline V gene has CDR1 MGHRA and CDR2 YSYEKL. The trim removed 1 base at V and 1 base at J, leaving 4 bases unmatched. The CDR3 is 16 amino acids. This CDR3 is CASSQGWGGAKNIQYF. As DNA, the CDR3 is TGCGCCAGCAGCCAAGGCTGGGGGGGGGCCAAAAACATTCAGTACTTC.

This sequence joins TRBV11-2 and TRBJ2-1, with 9 positions matching TRBD2. This CDR3 is built from 17 residues. V shed 2 bases and J 0 bases; nucleotides not matched to a gene: 5. Germline values: CDR1 SGHAT, CDR2 FQNNGV. The CDR3 coding sequence is TGTGCCAGCAGCTTAACTAGCGGGCTAAGCTCCTACAATGAGCAGTTCTTC. Its protein product is CASSLTSGLSSYNEQFF.

By sample fraction, this clonotype is medium-sized. The chain links TRBV30 to TRBJ2-3, with D tentatively TRBD2 (6 bases). Trimming cost V 2 bases and J 6 bases, with 18 bases left between them. The CDR3 spans 15 residues. Germline CDR1 GTSNPN, CDR2 SVGIG (reference sequence). CDR3 sequence reads: CAWSPGGRGSDTQYF. The CDR3 DNA sequence: TGTGCCTGGAGTCCCGGCGGACGGGGGTCGGATACGCAGTATTTT.

The rearrangement joins TRBV25-1 to TRBJ2-3; 14 bases are a match to TRBD2. The V gene's germline CDR1 is MGHDK and CDR2 SYGVNS. This CDR3 comprises 17 residues. With 4 bases clipped from V and 4 bases from J, the junction kept 7 bases outside the gene matches. The CDR3 reads CASSATKTSGGADTQYF. The DNA of the CDR3 is TGTGCCAGCAGTGCCACAAAGACTAGCGGGGGGGCAGATACGCAGTATTTT.

This clonotype has just a few counts. This chain connects TRBV10-3 to TRBJ2-1; a weak D match, TRBD1 (6 bases). This CDR3 has 15 amino acids. Germline V lookup: CDR1 ENHRY, CDR2 SYGVKD. Trimming left V 10 bases short and J 7 bases short, with 23 bases between. The CDR3 protein is CATDPSTGLRNEQFF. Here the CDR3 DNA reads TGTGCCACCGATCCTTCGACAGGCTTAAGAAATGAGCAGTTCTTC.

This clonotype showed up many times. The CDR3 DNA is TGTGCCAGCAGTTACTCAGGGGGAGTTCAGACCCAGTACTTC. Amino acid sequence: CASSYSGGVQTQYF. The V and J genes are TRBV6-2 or TRBV6-3 and TRBJ2-5, with D maybe TRBD1 (6 bases). V lost 0 bases and J 6 bases, leaving 11 bases between the germline ends. This CDR3 is 14 amino acids long. Germline loops: CDR1 MNHEY, CDR2 SVGEGT.

V usage is TRBV20-1 and J usage is TRBJ1-3; D not certain. V lost 7 bases and J lost 1, with 11 bases in between. The CDR3 is 13 amino acids. Germline CDR1 and CDR2: DFQATT and SNEGSKA (reference sequence). CDR3 amino acids: CSVSSESGNTIYF. CDR3 coding DNA: TGCAGTGTTTCATCGGAATCTGGAAACACCATATATTTT.

V and J are TRBV11-2 and TRBJ2-1; tentative D call: TRBD2 (6 bases). Germline V gives CDR1 SGHAT, CDR2 FQNNGV. The CDR3 consists of 12 residues. The V and J ends lost 4 bases and 7 bases respectively, with 8 bases between them. The CDR3 reads CASSWAGNEQFF. In DNA form, the CDR3 reads TGTGCCAGCAGCTGGGCGGGGAATGAGCAGTTCTTC.

The sample holds many counts of this clonotype. The chain has TRBV15 and TRBJ1-5, with D perhaps TRBD1 (5 bases). This CDR3 comprises 16 residues. Trimming left V 2 bases short and J 2 bases short, with 13 bases between. Looked up from germline, CDR1 is LNHNV and CDR2 is YYDKDF (reference sequence). The CDR3 nucleotides read TGTGCCACCAGCAGACACACAGGTCGAGGCAATCAGCCCCAGCATTTT. It encodes CATSRHTGRGNQPQHF.

This clonotype was seen a few times. This rearrangement joins TRBV11-2 to TRBJ1-1; D is perhaps TRBD1 (5 bases). Germline-derived CDR1 and CDR2 are SGHAT and FQNNGV. CDR3 length equals 13 residues. V lost 8 bases, J lost 2 bases, and 12 bases lay in between. The DNA of the CDR3 is TGTGCCAGCCAAAAACAGGAAAACACTGAAGCTTTCTTT. This sequence encodes CASQKQENTEAFF.

V is TRBV5-5 and J is TRBJ2-7; 11 bases map to TRBD2. The CDR3 consists of 14 residues. Germline values: CDR1 SGHKS, CDR2 YYEKEE (reference sequence). The V gene end was trimmed by 4 bases and the J gene end by 4 bases; junction bases not matched to a gene: 4. The CDR3 region has the DNA TGTGCCAGCAGCGGGACTAGCGGACGGTACGAGCAGTACTTC. Protein: CASSGTSGRYEQYF.

The chain carries TRBV5-1 and TRBJ1-4; D is uncertain. The germline V gene has CDR1 SGHRS and CDR2 YFSETQ. The V end lost 2 bases, the J end lost 0 bases, and 5 bases lay between the germline ends. The CDR3 spans 14 residues. The CDR3 loop reads CASSFDSTNEKLFF. CDR3 coding DNA: TGCGCCAGCAGCTTCGATTCAACTAATGAAAAACTGTTTTTT.

This clonotype was found a few times. The rearrangement links TRBV4-1 to TRBJ2-1; D call uncertain. Germline V gene sequence: CDR1 MGHRA, CDR2 YSYEKL. The CDR3 totals 12 residues. V was clipped by 0 bases and J by 6 bases, with 3 bases between them. CDR3 sequence: CASSQESNEQFF. In DNA form, the CDR3 reads TGCGCCAGCAGCCAAGAGTCCAATGAGCAGTTCTTC.

J is TRBJ2-5 and V is TRBV7-7; TRBD2 matches at 14 bases. The CDR3 consists of 16 residues. CDR1 is SSHAT and CDR2 is FNYEAQ in the germline V gene (reference sequence). V lost 5 bases to trimming and J lost 6 bases; unmatched junction nucleotides: 8. As DNA, the CDR3 is TGTGCCAGCAGCCCGCGGACTAGCGGGAGGTTTAAGACCCAGTACTTC. It specifies CASSPRTSGRFKTQYF.

The chain employs TRBV2 and TRBJ2-7; D is unclear. The germline V and J ends were trimmed by 7 bases and 1 base, with 11 bases remaining between them. Germline V gene lookup returns CDR1 SNHLY and CDR2 FYNNEI. The CDR3 spans 13 residues. CDR3 in amino acids: CASTLSQSYEQYF. The CDR3 DNA follows: TGTGCCAGCACTTTGTCACAATCCTACGAGCAGTACTTC.

This rearrangement joins TRBV20-1 to TRBJ2-2; no definite D call. This CDR3 has 14 amino acids. V lost 2 bases and J lost 4, with 11 bases in between. CDR1 DFQATT and CDR2 SNEGSKA come from the germline V gene (reference sequence). CDR3 loop: CSARTSDVTGELFF. The CDR3, as DNA: TGCAGTGCTAGAACTTCGGACGTCACCGGGGAGCTGTTTTTT.

V usage is TRBV12-3 or TRBV12-4 and J usage is TRBJ1-1; 7 nucleotides match TRBD1. The CDR3 runs to 14 residues. V dropped 1 base and J dropped 5; count of bases not matched to a gene: 4. CDR3 in DNA: TGTGCCAGCAGTTTAGAGTACAGGGGAACTGAAGCTTTCTTT. It codes for CASSLEYRGTEAFF.

This rearrangement joins TRBV6-2 or TRBV6-3 to TRBJ1-5, with a weak D call TRBD1 (6 bases). This CDR3 spans 15 amino acids. V was pared by 3 bases and J by 7 bases, with 16 bases between. Germline V gene data show CDR1 as MNHEY and CDR2 as SVGEGT. CDR3 in DNA: TGTGCCAGCAGTTATTACCCGGGGGCGAGACAGCCCCAGCATTTT. Translation: CASSYYPGARQPQHF.

V and J are TRBV11-2 and TRBJ2-1; D unclear. V shed 3 bases and J shed 6 bases, with 12 bases lying between them. Germline V lookup: CDR1 SGHAT, CDR2 FQNNGV. This CDR3 spans 14 amino acids. The CDR3 DNA follows: TGTGCCAGCAGCTTTTTGGTACGGAGCAATGAGCAGTTCTTC. Translating gives CASSFLVRSNEQFF. Complete variable domain (other parts from reference TRBV11-2 and TRBJ2-1): EAGVAQSPRYKIIEKRQSVAFWCNPISGHATLYWYQQILGQGPKLLIQFQNNGVVDDSQLPKDRFSAERLKGVDSTLKIQPAKLEDSAVYLCASSFLVRSNEQFFGPGTRLTVL.

The V call is TRBV10-3, the J call TRBJ2-1; D unclear. The CDR3 loop spans 16 amino acids. V was trimmed by 4 bases and J by 4 bases, leaving 17 bases between them. CDR1 and CDR2 from the germline V gene are ENHRY and SYGVKD. Here the CDR3 reads CAISVGRKNSYNEQFF. The CDR3 coding sequence is TGTGCCATCAGTGTTGGCAGAAAGAATAGTTACAATGAGCAGTTCTTC.

The chain links TRBV28 to TRBJ2-7, with 8 bases identical to TRBD2. V gave up 7 bases and J gave up 4 bases; unmatched junction bases: 9. CDR1 is MDHEN, CDR2 SYDVKM, per germline. There are 14 residues in the CDR3. This chain's CDR3 is CASTRRTSPYEQYF. CDR3 in DNA: TGTGCCAGCACCCGGCGGACTAGCCCGTACGAGCAGTACTTC.

Only one count was recorded for this clonotype. The gene calls are TRBV14 and TRBJ2-7, with D possibly being TRBD1 (6 bases). The germline gives CDR1 SGHDN, CDR2 FVKESK. This CDR3 contains 15 residues. V lost 1 base to trimming and J lost 2 bases, with 12 bases between them. CDR3 DNA: TGTGCCAGCAGCCAAGTTAGTGGGGGCACCTACGAGCAGTACTTC. Protein: CASSQVSGGTYEQYF. Full variable domain (missing parts from reference TRBV14 and TRBJ2-7): EAGVTQFPSHSVIEKGQTVTLRCDPISGHDNLYWYRRVMGKEIKFLLHFVKESKQDESGMPNNRFLAERTGGTYSTLKVQPAELEDSGVYFCASSQVSGGTYEQYFGPGTRLTVT.

This clonotype was detected only once. The chain has TRBV18 and TRBJ2-7; TRBD1 matches at 7 bases. This CDR3 has 15 amino acids. The ends lost 5 bases at V and 0 bases at J; junction bases unmatched: 7. Germline loops: CDR1 KGHSH, CDR2 LQKENI. In nucleotides, the CDR3 is TGTGCCAGCTCAGCCCGGGACAGACACTCCTACGAGCAGTACTTC. Its translation: CASSARDRHSYEQYF. Using reference TRBV18 and TRBJ2-7 for the parts outside the CDR3, the full variable domain is NAGVMQNPRHLVRRRGQEARLRCSPMKGHSHVYWYRQLPEEGLKFMVYLQKENIIDESGMPKERFSAEFPKEGPSILRIQQVVRGDSAAYFCASSARDRHSYEQYFGPGTRLTVT.

On this clonotype: An end of the junction does not agree with germline; a read error may underlie this. The chain uses TRBV20-1 and TRBJ2-1, with TRBD2 matching 8 bases. CDR1 and CDR2 (germline): DFQATT, SNEGSKA (reference sequence). The CDR3 covers 17 residues. This CDR3 reads CCASMSQRGYSYNEQFF. CDR3 DNA: TGCTGTGCTAGCATGTCACAGCGGGGGTATTCCTACAATGAGCAGTTCTTC.

This clonotype was counted a few times. The genes are TRBV20-1 and TRBJ2-1; 7 bases agree with TRBD2. The germline V gene encodes CDR1 DFQATT and CDR2 SNEGSKA (reference sequence). CDR3 length: 14 residues. Trimming removed 5 bases from V and 0 bases from J; junction bases left unmatched: 4. In nucleotides, the CDR3 is TGCAGTGCTCTTCTAGCGGCCTCCTACAATGAGCAGTTCTTC. It is translated as CSALLAASYNEQFF.

This clonotype was counted only a few times. V usage is TRBV3-1 and J usage is TRBJ2-7; 15 bases are a match to TRBD2. The trim removed 5 bases at V and 6 bases at J, leaving 5 bases unmatched. The germline V gene encodes CDR1 LGHDT and CDR2 YNNKEL (reference sequence). The CDR3 runs 15 residues. CDR3 sequence (DNA): TGTGCCAGCAGCATGGGACTAGCGGGAGGAGGCGAGCAGTACTTC. This gives the protein CASSMGLAGGGEQYF.

This clonotype appeared a few times. The chain carries TRBV20-1 and TRBJ2-7; D may be TRBD1 or TRBD2 (6 bases each). This CDR3 contains 17 residues. Germline V gives CDR1 DFQATT, CDR2 SNEGSKA (reference sequence). The germline V and J ends were trimmed by 1 base and 3 bases, with 22 bases remaining between them. This chain's CDR3 is CSARVSGGLDGLYEQYF. As DNA, the CDR3 is TGCAGTGCTAGAGTTTCCGGGGGCCTAGACGGCCTCTACGAGCAGTACTTC.